This T cell receptor beta chain was recovered during a study of shared clonotypes between healthy human individuals. Note on this clone: The antigen is unknown.

The CDR3 runs to 13 residues. V was shortened by 2 bases and J by 2 bases, with 7 bases between the two germline ends. The V gene's germline CDR1 is KGHSH and CDR2 LQKENI. Some clones are missing from TCRdb's copy, which holds only in-frame ones; the method was immunoSEQ multiplex PCR. Here the sample spans about 2.2 million clones, about 93% being singletons. Findings and caveats of the study: Naive subsets usually exceeded memory subsets in estimated richness. A handful of donors shared 4.5% to 6.5% of their naive CD4 clonotypes.

CD45RO negativity and positive selection for CCR7 defined naive CD8 cells, a population that excluded terminally differentiated effector memory CD45RA+ cells. The study enrolled healthy HIV-negative adults without recent acute infections or vaccinations as donors. The J gene is TRBJ2-7, the V gene TRBV18, with unresolved D. This clonotype was sampled from a man aged 18 to 30 in good health. Some clones in this sample may be carry-over from other donors' samples. Material for sequencing was naive CD8+ T cells from PBMCs. The CDR3 here is CASSPWAAYEQYF. For the CDR3, the DNA is TGTGCCAGCTCACCATGGGCAGCCTACGAGCAGTACTTC.